This TCR beta chain was retrieved from a study of blood T cell repertoires in COVID-19. Germline V gene lookup returns CDR1 MNHNS and CDR2 SASEGT. The CDR3 is 16 amino acids. Unmatched junction bases numbered 8, after V lost 1 base and J lost 6 bases. In Seattle, patients joined the study during active infection and were tracked longitudinally. The method was immunoSEQ multiplex PCR; TCRdb's version includes in-frame clones alone and lacks a portion of them. Of 450,000 or so clones listed, roughly 90% were seen once; the top ten hold roughly 0.78%. Sequencing was performed on peripheral blood. The chain links TRBV6-1 to TRBJ2-2; TRBD1 agrees at 7 bases. The sequence came from a man younger than 30 with COVID-19, enrolled during active disease. The CDR3 loop reads CASSEETGRFSGELFF. CDR3 nucleotide sequence: TGTGCCAGCAGTGAAGAGACAGGGCGGTTCTCCGGGGAGCTGTTTTTT.